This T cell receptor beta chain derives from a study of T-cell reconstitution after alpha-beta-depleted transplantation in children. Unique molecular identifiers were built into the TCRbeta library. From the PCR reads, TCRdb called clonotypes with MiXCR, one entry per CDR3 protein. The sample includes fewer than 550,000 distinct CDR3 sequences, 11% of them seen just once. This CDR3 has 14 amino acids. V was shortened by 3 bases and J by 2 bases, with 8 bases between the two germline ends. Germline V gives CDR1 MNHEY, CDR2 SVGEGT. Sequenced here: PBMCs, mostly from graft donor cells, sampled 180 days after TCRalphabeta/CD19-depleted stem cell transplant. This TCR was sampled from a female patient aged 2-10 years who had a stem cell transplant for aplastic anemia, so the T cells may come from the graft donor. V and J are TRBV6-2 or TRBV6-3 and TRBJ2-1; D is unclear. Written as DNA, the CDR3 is TGTGCCAGCAGTTATCTAGAAGCCTACAATGAGCAGTTCTTC. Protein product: CASSYLEAYNEQFF.